This record looks at one T cell receptor beta chain sequence and its context. This sample is drawn from a study of T cell responses to AZD1222 COVID-19 vaccine. Some clones are missing from TCRdb's copy, which holds only in-frame ones; the method was immunoSEQ multiplex PCR. This table has some 180,000 clones, approximately 90% appearing once. With 1 base clipped from V and 12 bases from J, the junction kept 9 bases outside the gene matches. Germline V gene sequence: CDR1 SGHTA, CDR2 FQGNSA. This CDR3 has 15 amino acids. The clonotype comes from an adult who received the AZD1222 COVID-19 vaccine. The material was peripheral blood, obtained 28 days after the second AZD1222 dose. This chain connects TRBV7-2 to TRBJ1-4; 9 nucleotides line up with TRBD1. The CDR3 DNA follows: TGTGCCAGCAGCTTAGGTGGGACAGGGATCTCGGAACTGTTTTTT. It translates to CASSLGGTGISELFF.